This T cell receptor beta chain was recovered during a study of CXCR3-negative and CXCR3-positive naive CD8 T cells. Study-level results: CXCR3-negative naive cells had less hydrophobic TRB CDR3s than did CXCR3-positive naive cells.

Each TRB cDNA library was prepared by 5' RACE (with UMI labels). For each CDR3 protein, TCRdb gives one entry from its re-call of the 5' RACE reads, without DNA. Its clone listing holds approximately 100,000 distinct CDR3 sequences. CDR3 size: 15 residues. Looked up from germline, CDR1 is SGHRS and CDR2 is YFSETQ. With regard to this clonotype: The antigen is not known.

V gene TRBV5-1 combines with J gene TRBJ1-5; TCRdb's D gene call, TRBD1, goes unchecked for lack of DNA. Sequencing was carried out using naive CXCR3+ CD8+ T cells from blood. As to subset: CD45RO-CCR7+CD27+CD95- naive CD8+ T cells expressing CXCR3 (TNR3+). This sequence originates from a human donor in good health. Some clones in this sample may be carry-over from other donors' samples. CDR3: CASSLSGGAYQPQHF.